The 23 T cell receptor beta chains reported below all come from one sample, sequenced in a study of blood T cell repertoires in COVID-19. Some clones are missing from TCRdb's copy, which holds only in-frame ones; the method was immunoSEQ multiplex PCR. This table holds 150,000 to 180,000 clones, roughly 80% found once. The sequenced sample consisted of peripheral blood. The receptor source for this set is a man at least 80 years old with acute or convalescent COVID-19.

The V call is TRBV24-1, the J call TRBJ2-1, with 9 bases identical to TRBD1. J was trimmed by 7 bases and V by 3 bases; bases with no gene match: 6. This CDR3 has 15 amino acids. Per the germline V gene, CDR1 is KGHDR and CDR2 is SFDVKD. The DNA of the CDR3 is TGTGCCACCAGTGATCCGGGACAGGGTGCGAATGAGCAGTTCTTC. Translated, it gives CATSDPGQGANEQFF.

This chain links TRBV24-1 with TRBJ2-3, with TRBD2 matching 12 bases. In germline, CDR1 is KGHDR, CDR2 SFDVKD. This CDR3 region has 17 residues. V gave up 3 bases and J gave up 2 bases; unmatched junction bases: 5. CDR3 coding DNA: TGTGCCACCAGTGATCCCGGACTAGCGGGGACCACAGATACGCAGTATTTT. Amino acids: CATSDPGLAGTTDTQYF.

This clone showed up just once. This chain links TRBV19 with TRBJ2-5; 8 positions match TRBD1. CDR1 is LNHDA and CDR2 is SQIVND in the germline V gene (reference sequence). V shed 0 bases and J 2 bases; nucleotides not matched to a gene: 8. The CDR3 has 17 amino acids. CDR3 DNA sequence: TGTGCCAGTAGTATAGACCTTACCCGGACAGGGCAAGAGACCCAGTACTTC. Translation gives CASSIDLTRTGQETQYF. Based on the CDR3 plus reference TRBV19 and TRBJ2-5, the full variable domain is DGGITQSPKYLFRKEGQNVTLSCEQNLNHDAMYWYRQDPGQGLRLIYYSQIVNDFQKGDIAEGYSVSREKKESFPLTVTSAQKNPTAFYLCASSIDLTRTGQETQYFGPGTRLLVL.

J is TRBJ1-1 and V is TRBV7-2; a weak D match, TRBD1 (5 bases). V shed 4 bases and J shed 5 bases, with 14 bases lying between them. The CDR3 runs to 14 residues. Per the germline V gene, CDR1 is SGHTA and CDR2 is FQGNSA. The CDR3 here is CASSSAGGRTEAFF. In DNA form, the CDR3 reads TGTGCCAGCAGCTCAGCCGGGGGGAGGACTGAAGCTTTCTTT.

This chain links TRBV6-5 with TRBJ2-7, with 12 bases that match TRBD1. CDR3 size: 16 residues. Trimming cost V 2 bases and J 5 bases; bases outside gene matches: 7. The germline gives CDR1 MNHEY, CDR2 SVGAGI. CDR3 sequence (DNA): TGTGCCAGCAGTTACGCGGGACAGGGGGCCGGAAACGAGCAGTACGTC. Its translation: CASSYAGQGAGNEQYV.

Notes on this clone: One end of the junction does not line up with germline, which may come from a read error. The chain uses TRBV5-1 and TRBJ2-7; 7 bases fit TRBD1. CDR3 length: 16 residues. CDR1 and CDR2 from the germline V gene are SGHRS and YFSETQ. The CDR3 is CASRLGDSPTSYEQYF. The DNA of the CDR3 is TGCGCCAGCAGGTTGGGGGACAGTCCAACCTCCTACGAGCAGTACTTC.

The rearrangement joins TRBV28 to TRBJ1-4; 7 bases agree with TRBD1. The CDR3 contains 15 residues. The V gene end was trimmed by 6 bases and the J gene end by 4 bases; junction bases not matched to a gene: 8. CDR1 and CDR2 (germline): MDHEN, SYDVKM. The CDR3 coding sequence is TGTGCCAGCAGCTTTCCGGGACAGCTTAATGAAAAACTGTTTTTT. It encodes CASSFPGQLNEKLFF.

The chain recombines TRBV9 with TRBJ2-5; 14 positions match TRBD2. This CDR3 region has 17 residues. Looked up from germline, CDR1 is SGDLS and CDR2 is YYNGEE. Trimming took 0 bases from V and 2 from J; bases not matched to a gene: 3. The CDR3: CASSVAGLAGGQETQYF. CDR3 nucleotide sequence: TGTGCCAGCAGCGTAGCTGGACTAGCGGGGGGTCAAGAGACCCAGTACTTC. The full variable domain, its missing parts supplied by reference TRBV9 and TRBJ2-5, is DSGVTQTPKHLITATGQRVTLRCSPRSGDLSVYWYQQSLDQGLQFLIQYYNGEERAKGNILERFSAQQFPDLHSELNLSSLELGDSALYFCASSVAGLAGGQETQYFGPGTRLLVL.

This clone has a handful of counts. The chain recombines TRBV6-5 with TRBJ2-5, with 8 bases aligning to TRBD1. The CDR3 length is 13 residues. The germline gives CDR1 MNHEY, CDR2 SVGAGI. J was trimmed by 4 bases and V by 4 bases; bases with no gene match: 2. CDR3 in amino acids: CASSLTGVETQYF. The CDR3 DNA is TGTGCCAGCAGTTTGACAGGGGTAGAGACCCAGTACTTC.

The chain employs TRBV24-1 and TRBJ2-1; the D gene is possibly TRBD2 (5 bases). V was shortened by 4 bases and J by 15 bases, with 18 bases between the two germline ends. Germline lookup yields CDR1 KGHDR and CDR2 SFDVKD. The CDR3 has 13 amino acids. This CDR3 reads CATSDEGRRLLFF. CDR3 coding DNA: TGTGCCACCAGTGACGAGGGCCGTAGGTTGCTGTTCTTC.

This clone was picked up many times. The gene calls are TRBV6-2 or TRBV6-3 and TRBJ1-5, with TRBD1 matching 7 bases. V was clipped by 5 bases and J by 3 bases; unmatched bases: 16. Germline V gene data show CDR1 as MNHEY and CDR2 as SVGEGT. This CDR3 has 18 amino acids. The CDR3 is CASSPASTGVGYNQPQHF. CDR3 coding DNA: TGTGCCAGCAGTCCCGCCTCTACAGGGGTCGGTTACAATCAGCCCCAGCATTTT.

The CDR3 reads CASSPSPVDSEETQYF. Here the CDR3 DNA reads TGTGCCAGCAGCCCCTCCCCTGTGGACAGTGAAGAGACCCAGTACTTC. The genes are TRBV5-6 and TRBJ2-5; D is perhaps TRBD1 (6 bases). CDR1 is SGHDT, CDR2 YYEEEE, per germline. This CDR3 has 16 amino acids. V lost 4 bases, J lost 3 bases, and 19 bases lay in between.

The chain employs TRBV7-2 and TRBJ2-7, with 10 bases aligning to TRBD2. Looked up from germline, CDR1 is SGHTA and CDR2 is FQGNSA. The CDR3 length is 15 residues. J lost 4 bases, V lost 1 base, and 4 bases had no gene match. Here the CDR3 DNA reads TGTGCCAGCAGCTTAGAGCGGGGGGGCCAGTACGAGCAGTACTTC. Amino acid sequence: CASSLERGGQYEQYF.

The sample holds a few counts of this clone. This rearrangement joins TRBV5-3 to TRBJ2-7; TRBD1 might be the D (6 bases). TRBV5-3 is recorded as an ORF, its role being uncertain. Trimming took 7 bases from V and 0 from J, leaving 17 bases between them. There are 15 residues in the CDR3. The CDR3 bases are TGTGCCAGAGGGGGCTCCCGCTTCCCCTCCTACGAGCAGTACTTC. Its protein is CARGGSRFPSYEQYF.

This chain uses TRBV7-2 with TRBJ1-2; 11 bases align to TRBD1. CDR1 is SGHTA, CDR2 FQGNSA, per germline. CDR3 size: 15 residues. V was clipped by 6 bases and J by 8 bases; unmatched bases: 11. The CDR3 protein is CASRRPGQGEGGYTF. CDR3 DNA: TGTGCCAGCAGGCGCCCGGGACAGGGGGAAGGGGGCTACACCTTC.

The chain has TRBV28 and TRBJ1-5; D unclear. Trimming stripped 4 bases from V and 2 bases from J, with 15 bases between. Germline CDR1 reads MDHEN; CDR2 reads SYDVKM. There are 16 residues in the CDR3. CDR3 DNA: TGTGCCAGCAGTTCGATGGATCTCGGGGGCAATCAGCCCCAGCATTTT. It encodes CASSSMDLGGNQPQHF.

Concerning this clone: Other nucleotide sequences in the sample specify the same CDR3. The chain is built from TRBV5-1 and TRBJ1-4, with 10 nucleotides matching TRBD1. There are 14 residues in the CDR3. The ends lost 4 bases at V and 8 bases at J; junction bases unmatched: 5. Germline loops: CDR1 SGHRS, CDR2 YFSETQ. The CDR3 loop reads CASSMGQGNEKLFF. The CDR3 nucleotides read TGCGCCAGCAGCATGGGACAGGGGAACGAAAAACTGTTTTTT.

The chain uses TRBV12-3 or TRBV12-4 and TRBJ1-2; D is perhaps TRBD1 (6 bases). Deletions cut 8 bases from V and 8 bases from J, with 18 bases between. The CDR3 spans 13 residues. The CDR3 here is CASGGARGGGYTF. CDR3 coding DNA: TGTGCCAGCGGGGGGGCGCGGGGAGGCGGCTACACCTTC.

V is TRBV5-4 and J is TRBJ1-2; 7 nucleotides align to TRBD1. This CDR3 region has 16 residues. V dropped 5 bases and J dropped 0; count of bases not matched to a gene: 10. Germline V gene lookup returns CDR1 SGHNT and CDR2 YYREEE (reference sequence). CDR3 amino acids: CASSPLQGNSNYGYTF. The CDR3 nucleotides read TGTGCCAGCAGTCCGCTACAGGGGAACTCTAACTATGGCTACACCTTC.

The rearrangement uses TRBV16 and TRBJ1-1; D gene unclear. V was shortened by 1 base and J by 5 bases, with 8 bases between the two germline ends. The CDR3 consists of 13 residues. Germline V gene sequence: CDR1 KGHSY, CDR2 FQNENV. The DNA of the CDR3 is TGTGCCAGCAGCCAATTGAGGGAGACTGAAGCTTTCTTT. This codes for CASSQLRETEAFF.

The chain uses TRBV30 and TRBJ2-3; TRBD2 matches 12 bases. V lost 2 bases, J lost 0 bases, and 9 bases stayed unmatched. Germline CDR1 GTSNPN, CDR2 SVGIG (reference sequence). The CDR3 runs 18 residues. The CDR3, as DNA: TGTGCCTGGAGTCCAGGACTAGCGGGAATCTCTAGCACAGATACGCAGTATTTT. Amino acids: CAWSPGLAGISSTDTQYF.

In this sample, this clone turned up a few times. This sequence joins TRBV5-1 and TRBJ2-1; the match to TRBD2 covers 11 bases. This CDR3 spans 16 amino acids. Germline V gives CDR1 SGHRS, CDR2 YFSETQ. J was trimmed by 4 bases and V by 2 bases; bases with no gene match: 5. As DNA, the CDR3 is TGCGCCAGCAGCTTTATGGCTAGCGGGGGGTACAATGAGCAGTTCTTC. It translates to CASSFMASGGYNEQFF. Drawing the rest from reference TRBV5-1 and TRBJ2-1, the complete variable domain is KAGVTQTPRYLIKTRGQQVTLSCSPISGHRSVSWYQQTPGQGLQFLFEYFSETQRNKGNFPGRFSGRQFSNSRSEMNVSTLELGDSALYLCASSFMASGGYNEQFFGPGTRLTVL.

The chain is built from TRBV18 and TRBJ2-5; D ambiguous. Per the germline V gene, CDR1 is KGHSH and CDR2 is LQKENI. This CDR3 spans 15 amino acids. Trimming shortened V by 0 bases and J by 2 bases, and 10 bases separated the two germline ends. CDR3: CASSPPGRQQETQYF. The CDR3 coding sequence is TGTGCCAGCTCACCACCGGGCCGGCAGCAAGAGACCCAGTACTTC.